This is a list of T cell receptor beta chains from one sample in a study of blood T cell repertoires in COVID-19. Sequencing used immunoSEQ multiplex PCR; TCRdb keeps in-frame clones, though not all of them. This table holds 290,000 or so clones, 90% found once. Sequenced material: PBMCs or T cells enriched from blood (not recorded which). These receptors all come from a woman younger than 30 with acute COVID-19. CDR3s include the opening cysteine and the closing phenylalanine or tryptophan. The D gene is left open where the match is weak. Size values are once, few and many counts, or a class for expanded clones, and some rows have none.

size	J	V	D	DNA	CDR3
-	TRBJ1-5	TRBV10-3	-	TGTGCCACCACCCTTGATCGCTCGGGTCAGCCCCAGCATTTT	CATTLDRSGQPQHF
few	TRBJ1-1	TRBV11-2	-	TGTGCCAGCAGTAAGAACAGGTACTATTTGAACACTGAAGCTTTCTTT	CASSKNRYYLNTEAFF
-	TRBJ2-2	TRBV28	TRBD1	TGTGCCAGCAGTTTGACAGGGGTGATCGGGGAGCTGTTTTTT	CASSLTGVIGELFF
-	TRBJ1-1	TRBV10-3	TRBD1	TGTGCCATCAGTTACAGGGGCGAGACTGAAGCTTTCTTT	CAISYRGETEAFF
-	TRBJ2-1	TRBV10-2	TRBD1	TGCGCCAGTTACAGGGGTGCTTACAATGAGCAGTTCTTC	CASYRGAYNEQFF
-	TRBJ1-5	TRBV4-1	-	TGCGCCAGCAGCCACCTAGAACCTTGGGGGGGAAATCAGCCCCAGCATTTT	CASSHLEPWGGNQPQHF
-	TRBJ1-3	TRBV3-1/TRBV3-2	TRBD1	TGTGCCAGCAGCCAAGATGACAGGGCTGGAAACACCATATATTTT	CASSQDDRAGNTIYF
-	TRBJ2-2	TRBV10-1	-	TGCGCCAGCACCGACATGAACACCGGGGAGCTGTTTTTT	CASTDMNTGELFF
-	TRBJ1-1	TRBV10-1	-	TGCGCCAGCAGTGAGGGGGACGGGGGGCTAGCTTTCTTT	CASSEGDGGLAFF
-	TRBJ2-1	TRBV19	TRBD2	TGTGCCAGTAGTGGACAGGGGACTAGCGGGAACAATGAGCAGTTCTTC	CASSGQGTSGNNEQFF
-	TRBJ2-5	TRBV3-1/TRBV3-2	-	TGTGCCAGCAGCCAAGTTTGGACTTTCCAAGAGACCCAGTACTTC	CASSQVWTFQETQYF
-	TRBJ1-1	TRBV27	-	TGTGCCAGCAGTTTAAAGGGAGGGAGGAACACTGAAGCTTTCTTT	CASSLKGGRNTEAFF
-	TRBJ1-6	TRBV5-4	TRBD1	TGTGCCAGCAGCCAGGGGGCGAGGGACCCCTATAATTCACCCCTCCACTTT	CASSQGARDPYNSPLHF
-	TRBJ1-4	TRBV18	-	TGTGCCAGCTCACGAACAGGGAGTGCTGGCGAAAAACTGTTTTTT	CASSRTGSAGEKLFF
-	TRBJ2-1	TRBV7-9	-	TGTGCCAGGCAGGGTGACTCCTACAATGAGCAGTTCTTC	CARQGDSYNEQFF
-	TRBJ1-2	TRBV28	TRBD1	TGTGCCAGCAGTCTATTCACCGGGACAGGGAACTATGGCTACACCTTC	CASSLFTGTGNYGYTF
-	TRBJ1-1	TRBV28	TRBD1	TGTGCCAGCAGCCCTACGAGGGGGCGAAGGACTGAAGCTTTCTTT	CASSPTRGRRTEAFF
-	TRBJ2-7	TRBV5-1	TRBD2	TGCGCCAGCAGCTCACTAGCGGGAGTTCAATACGAGCAGTACTTC	CASSSLAGVQYEQYF
once	TRBJ1-4	TRBV7-9	-	TGTGCCAGCAGCTTACTTCAGGGGACTAATGAAAAACTGTTTTTT	CASSLLQGTNEKLFF
-	TRBJ2-7	TRBV28	TRBD2	TGTGCCAGCAGACCACTAGCGGGCTTCACCTACGAGCAGTACTTC	CASRPLAGFTYEQYF
-	TRBJ2-2	TRBV7-9	-	TGTGCCAGCAGCACTCATGAACCCACCGGGGAGCTGTTTTTT	CASSTHEPTGELFF
-	TRBJ2-7	TRBV19	TRBD1	TGTGCCAGTAGTACCTACCTGACAGGGGGTGACGGCGAGCAGTACTTC	CASSTYLTGGDGEQYF
-	TRBJ1-2	TRBV28	-	TGTGCCAGCAGTTTATTAGGAGCTAACTATGGCTACACCTTC	CASSLLGANYGYTF
-	TRBJ2-5	TRBV5-6	TRBD2	TGTGCCAGCAGCCGGGGGCTAGCGGGAGGGCGTGGGGAGACCCAGTACTTC	CASSRGLAGGRGETQYF
once	TRBJ2-7	TRBV20-1	TRBD2	TGCAGTGCTAGTTCGACAGGGACTAGCGGAGCATCCCTGGGCGAGCAGTACTTC	CSASSTGTSGASLGEQYF
once	TRBJ1-2	TRBV28	TRBD1	TGTGCCAGCAGTTCCACCGGACAGGGGGCAAGTGAGTGCACCTTC	CASSSTGQGASECTF
-	TRBJ1-1	TRBV10-3	-	TGTGCCATCACCGATGACAGAGAAGCTTTCTTT	CAITDDREAFF
-	TRBJ2-1	TRBV24-1	TRBD1	TGTGCCACCAGTGAGGACAGGGCACACAATGAGCAGTTCTTC	CATSEDRAHNEQFF
-	TRBJ1-3	TRBV6-5	-	TGTGCCAGCAGTTACGGGCAAGCTATCTCTGGAAACACCATATATTTT	CASSYGQAISGNTIYF
-	TRBJ2-3	TRBV11-3	-	TGTGCCAGCAGCCAAACGGGGGGCACAGATACGCAGTATTTT	CASSQTGGTDTQYF
-	TRBJ2-7	TRBV5-4	TRBD2	TGTGCCAGCAGCTGGGGCGGGACTAGCGATTACGAGCAGTACTTC	CASSWGGTSDYEQYF
-	TRBJ2-7	TRBV9	TRBD1	TGTGCCAGCAGCTCGACAGGGCTCCCCTACGAGCAGTACTTC	CASSSTGLPYEQYF
-	TRBJ2-1	TRBV7-2	TRBD2	TGTGCCAGCAGCCGCCGACTAGCGGGAGGCTACAATGAGCAGTTCTTC	CASSRRLAGGYNEQFF
-	TRBJ2-2	TRBV27	TRBD1	TGTGCCAGCAGTCCCGACAGGGTGAACACCGGGGAGCTGTTTTTT	CASSPDRVNTGELFF
-	TRBJ2-7	TRBV9	TRBD2	TGTGCCAGCAGCGTAGCGGGTAGCGGGTCCTCCTCCTACGAGCAGTACTTC	CASSVAGSGSSSYEQYF
few	TRBJ1-3	TRBV6-5	-	TGTGCCACCTTTGACAGTTCCTCTGGAAACACCATATATTTT	CATFDSSSGNTIYF
-	TRBJ2-7	TRBV7-8	TRBD1	TGTGCCAGCGGACACAGGGGCTCCTACGAGCAGTACTTC	CASGHRGSYEQYF
-	TRBJ2-3	TRBV5-8	-	TGTGCCAGCAGCTTGAAGCGGGGCACAGATACGCAGTATTTT	CASSLKRGTDTQYF
once	TRBJ1-2	TRBV13	TRBD1	TGTGCCAGCAGCCACCTACAGGGGCCCTATGGCTACACCTTC	CASSHLQGPYGYTF
-	TRBJ2-5	TRBV2	-	TGTGCCAGCATGGTTTCACAGAACCAAGAGACCCAGTACTTC	CASMVSQNQETQYF
few	TRBJ1-6	TRBV10-3	-	TGTGCCATCAGTGAGTCTTTAGATTCACCCCTCCACTTT	CAISESLDSPLHF
-	TRBJ2-1	TRBV19	TRBD2	TGTGCCAGTAGTATAAGGATTAGCGGGGTTGGTAATGAGCAGTTCTTC	CASSIRISGVGNEQFF
-	TRBJ2-3	TRBV24-1	TRBD1	TGTGCCACGGCCTCCGGGACAGGGGTGTTTGTAACAGATACGCAGTATTTT	CATASGTGVFVTDTQYF
once	TRBJ2-1	TRBV7-9	TRBD1	TGTGCCAGCAGCCCCCCGGGGAGACAGGGGGCGAATGAGCAGTTCTTC	CASSPPGRQGANEQFF
-	TRBJ1-4	TRBV28	-	TGTGCCAGCAGTTCAGGGGTAAGAAATGAAAAACTGTTTTTT	CASSSGVRNEKLFF
-	TRBJ2-3	TRBV6-4	-	TGTGCCAGCAGTGACTCGAAAGACTCTAGCACAGATACGCAGTATTTT	CASSDSKDSSTDTQYF